Listed below are T cell receptor beta chains from one sample, sequenced in a study of blood T cell repertoires in COVID-19. Clones were read by immunoSEQ multiplex PCR, and TCRdb kept only the in-frame ones, dropping some. The table lists around 250,000 clones, approximately 88% of them singletons, with 0.95% to 1.5% in the top ten. The sample was PBMCs or T cells enriched from blood (not recorded which). These receptors were collected from a woman aged 40 to 49 with acute COVID-19. Both conserved end residues are part of each CDR3. The D gene is left open where the match is weak. Not every row has a clone size; where given, it reads once, few, many or a size class.

once	TRBJ1-3	.	TRBV18	TGTGCCAGCTCACCACCGGGCCCGAACTCTGGAAACACCATATATTTT	CASSPPGPNSGNTIYF
.	TRBJ2-2	.	TRBV3-1/TRBV3-2	TGTGCCAGCAGCCAGGAGGGCGACTACTCGGGGGAGCTGTTTTTT	CASSQEGDYSGELFF
once	TRBJ2-5	TRBD2	TRBV9	TGTGCCAGCAGCGTAGGGGTAGCGGGAGGCCCAGCGAGGCAAGAGACCCAGTACTTC	CASSVGVAGGPARQETQYF
.	TRBJ1-5	.	TRBV2	TGTGCCAGCAGTGTTGAGAGCAATCAGCCCCAGCATTTT	CASSVESNQPQHF
.	TRBJ2-3	TRBD2	TRBV2	TGTGCCATGACTAGCGGGATTACAGATACGCAGTATTTT	CAMTSGITDTQYF
once	TRBJ2-3	.	TRBV7-2	TGTGCCAGCAGCTTAGCTGTAGGGGGCGGGGATTTT	CASSLAVGGGDF
.	TRBJ1-6	.	TRBV15	TGTGCCACCCAGGGAAGCTCCTATAATTCACCCCTCCACTTT	CATQGSSYNSPLHF
.	TRBJ2-3	.	TRBV30	TGTGCCTGGAGTTCAAAGCGGTTCATCACAGATACGCAGTATTTT	CAWSSKRFITDTQYF
.	TRBJ1-2	.	TRBV23-1	TGCGCCAGCAGTCAACCCCCGGGTCATAAGACCTATGGCTACACCTTC	CASSQPPGHKTYGYTF
.	TRBJ2-3	TRBD2	TRBV20-1	TGCAGTGCTAGTAAATCGGCGGGAGGGCTGGATACGCAGTATTTT	CSASKSAGGLDTQYF
few	TRBJ2-7	.	TRBV15	TGTGCCACCAGCAGAGATTATAGCATCCACGAGCAGTACTTC	CATSRDYSIHEQYF
.	TRBJ2-5	TRBD2	TRBV19	TGTGCCAGTAGGGAGGCCGGGACTAGCGGGAGGGGAGTCGAAGAGACCCAGTACTTC	CASREAGTSGRGVEETQYF
.	TRBJ1-2	TRBD1	TRBV6-5	TGTGCCAGCAGTATCTGGACAGGGGCTGGCTATGGCTACACCTTC	CASSIWTGAGYGYTF
.	TRBJ2-1	TRBD1	TRBV28	TGTGCCAGCAGTAATACCGGGACAGAATACAATGAGCAGTTCTTC	CASSNTGTEYNEQFF
.	TRBJ2-1	.	TRBV7-9	TGTGCCAGCAGCTTAGCGGGGGGACTGGATAGGGGTGAGCAGTTCTTC	CASSLAGGLDRGEQFF
.	TRBJ1-2	.	TRBV7-9	TGTGCCAGCAGCTTGGGTGACAGTGGCTTCTATGGCTACACCTTC	CASSLGDSGFYGYTF
.	TRBJ2-7	TRBD2	TRBV18	TGTGCCAGCTCACCGGGAGGGATCTACGAGCAGTACTTC	CASSPGGIYEQYF
.	TRBJ1-1	.	TRBV9	TGTGCCAGCATCCCCCTGACTGAAGCTTTCTTT	CASIPLTEAFF
once	TRBJ1-5	.	TRBV28	TGTGCCAGCAGTGGGGCGGGGGGCGGTCAGCCCCAACATTTT	CASSGAGGGQPQHF
.	TRBJ1-1	.	TRBV30	TGTGCCTGGAGTACAGGGTCGAGGGCTGAAGCTTTCTTT	CAWSTGSRAEAFF
once	TRBJ2-1	TRBD2	TRBV27	TGTGCCAGCAGTTTCCGAGGGACTAGCGGGTCTAATGAGCAGTTCTTC	CASSFRGTSGSNEQFF
.	TRBJ2-7	TRBD2	TRBV7-9	TGTGCCAGCAGCTTAGGGCAGGGAGGGACGGGCTACGAGCAGTACTTC	CASSLGQGGTGYEQYF
.	TRBJ1-5	.	TRBV2	TGTGCCAGCAGTGAAGACCGGTATAGCAATCAGCCCCAGCATTTT	CASSEDRYSNQPQHF
once	TRBJ2-7	.	TRBV5-1	TGCGCCAGCAGCTTGTACCACAGCCCCTACGAGCAGTACTTC	CASSLYHSPYEQYF
once	TRBJ2-3	.	TRBV28	TGTGCCAGCAGTATCGGGGGGGACAGCTCTCCTAGCACAGATACGCAGTATTTT	CASSIGGDSSPSTDTQYF
.	TRBJ2-1	TRBD2	TRBV19	TGTGCCAGTAGTATAGGGGGCGGGAGTTACAATGAGCAGTTCTTC	CASSIGGGSYNEQFF
.	TRBJ1-2	.	TRBV9	TGTGCCAGCACCTTGTCCGGGGACTATGGCTACACCTTC	CASTLSGDYGYTF
.	TRBJ2-3	TRBD2	TRBV6-5	TGTGCCAGCAGGCGACTAGCGGGGGGCACAGATACGCAGTATTTT	CASRRLAGGTDTQYF
.	TRBJ1-4	.	TRBV11-3	TGTGCCAGCAGCTTAGTCGCGGCTAATGAAAAACTGTTTTTT	CASSLVAANEKLFF
.	TRBJ1-3	TRBD1	TRBV12-5	TGTGCTAGTGGTTTGGTTATCGGACAGGGGCCACATTACTCTGGAAACACCATATATTTT	CASGLVIGQGPHYSGNTIYF
.	TRBJ1-3	.	TRBV6-5	TGTGCCAGCAGTCTGGGAAACACCATATATTTT	CASSLGNTIYF
.	TRBJ2-3	TRBD2	TRBV28	TGTGCCAGCAGTTTGGGGACTAGCGGCACAGATACGCAGTATTTT	CASSLGTSGTDTQYF
.	TRBJ2-3	TRBD2	TRBV19	TGTGCCAGTAGTAAGACCCTAGCGGGATTTAGCACAGATACGCAGTATTTT	CASSKTLAGFSTDTQYF
.	TRBJ1-2	TRBD1	TRBV6-5	TGTGCCAGCAGTTACCGGGACAGGAGGGGCTACACCTTC	CASSYRDRRGYTF
.	TRBJ2-1	.	TRBV30	TGTGCCTGCCCCATTGGAGGAGGTTACAATGAGCAGTTCTTC	CACPIGGGYNEQFF
.	TRBJ1-2	.	TRBV9	TGTGCCAGCAGCGTAGTTTACTCACTACGCTACACCTTC	CASSVVYSLRYTF
.	TRBJ1-6	.	TRBV27	TGTGCCAGCAGTTTGGGCCCGGGGGTGGGATCACCCCTCCACTTT	CASSLGPGVGSPLHF
.	TRBJ1-1	.	TRBV7-8	TGTGCCAGCAGCTTAGGGGCAGGTGTCGGCACTGAAGCTTTCTTT	CASSLGAGVGTEAFF
.	TRBJ1-4	.	TRBV18	TGTGCCAGCTCACCACGCTCGGTAGAGGGAGGAAATGAAAAACTGTTTTTT	CASSPRSVEGGNEKLFF
.	TRBJ2-1	.	TRBV11-3	TGTGCCAGCAGCTTAGATCCGGGAACCTACAATAATGAGCAGTTCTTC	CASSLDPGTYNNEQFF
.	TRBJ2-1	TRBD2	TRBV5-1	TGCGCCAGCAGCTTTCCCAACTACACTAGCGGGAGCTACAATGAGCAGTTCTTC	CASSFPNYTSGSYNEQFF
.	TRBJ2-7	.	TRBV5-1	TGCGCCAGCAGCTTGAGCAGGGACTACGAGCAGTACTTC	CASSLSRDYEQYF
.	TRBJ2-5	TRBD2	TRBV5-8	TGTGCCAGCACCTCCGGGACTAGCTGGGAGACCCAGTACTTC	CASTSGTSWETQYF
once	TRBJ1-2	.	TRBV7-8	TGTGCCAGCAGCTTAGTTGGGGGGGGCTATGGCTACACCTTC	CASSLVGGGYGYTF
few	TRBJ2-7	TRBD1	TRBV24-1	TGTGCCACCAGTGATCCGGGACAGAATTCCTACGAGCAGTACTTC	CATSDPGQNSYEQYF
.	TRBJ2-1	.	TRBV7-2	TGTGCCAGCAACCCTTCGAGGAATTCCTACAATGAGCAGTTCTTC	CASNPSRNSYNEQFF
.	TRBJ1-1	.	TRBV2	TGTGCCAGCAGTGGTTTTCGGGAGAACACTGAAGCTTTCTTT	CASSGFRENTEAFF
.	TRBJ2-6	TRBD1	TRBV5-1	TGCGCCAGCAACAGGGGCCCTGGGGCCAACGTCCTGACTTTC	CASNRGPGANVLTF